This T cell receptor (beta chain) was sequenced during a study of siplizumab effects on memory and regulatory T cells. Germline values: CDR1 SGHRS, CDR2 YFSETQ. Trimming left V 3 bases short and J 6 bases short, with 8 bases between. The CDR3 is made up of 12 amino acids. Each sample had 9 x 10^4 or so TCR templates assayed. Here immunoSEQ multiplex PCR was the method, and the copy in TCRdb shows in-frame clones only, minus some. The sample shows about 60,000 clones, around 78% of them seen only once. Sequenced: memory CD4+ T cells sorted from blood. This sequence was found in a human donor in good health. This chain uses TRBV5-1 with TRBJ2-3; D gene unclear. This chain's CDR3 is CASSYLGDTQYF. The CDR3 DNA reads TGCGCCAGCAGCTACCTAGGGGATACGCAGTATTTT.